The 26 T cell receptor beta chains reported below all come from one sample, sequenced in a study of blood T cell repertoires in COVID-19. The data were produced by immunoSEQ multiplex PCR, yet TCRdb's version contains in-frame clones alone and is incomplete. The sample includes a few hundred thousand clones, around 86% of them seen just once. The sequenced sample was peripheral blood. The receptors were gathered from a man aged 40-55 years who had recovered from COVID-19.

V is TRBV9 and J is TRBJ2-3; 10 bases are shared with TRBD2. CDR1 is SGDLS and CDR2 is YYNGEE in the germline V gene. With V trimmed by 3 bases and J by 4 bases, 5 bases remained unmatched. This CDR3 region has 15 residues. This CDR3 reads CASSDSGRSPDTQYF. CDR3 in DNA: TGTGCCAGCAGCGATAGCGGGAGGAGCCCAGATACGCAGTATTTT.

The rearrangement uses TRBV14 and TRBJ2-7; D is unclear. From germline, CDR1 is SGHDN and CDR2 FVKESK. V lost 5 bases and J lost 5, with 22 bases in between. CDR3 size: 16 residues. CDR3 amino acids: CASSSMTWAGSNEQYF. Written as DNA, the CDR3 is TGTGCCAGCAGCTCCATGACATGGGCAGGCAGCAACGAGCAGTACTTC.

The chain uses TRBV9 and TRBJ1-3; tentative D call: TRBD1 (5 bases). Germline V CDR1 and CDR2: SGDLS, YYNGEE. The V end was cut by 3 bases, the J end by 0 bases, with 7 bases between. The CDR3 is 14 residues long. The CDR3 nucleotides are TGTGCCAGCAGCGCAGGGAACTCTGGAAACACCATATATTTT. Translated, it gives CASSAGNSGNTIYF.

This chain uses TRBV5-5 with TRBJ1-5; 8 bases are a match to TRBD1. Per germline, CDR1 SGHKS and CDR2 YYEKEE (reference sequence). CDR3 length equals 17 residues. V trimming: 1 base; J trimming: 9 bases; junction bases outside the gene matches: 15. CDR3 sequence reads: CASSLTFAGGFNSPQHF. CDR3 in DNA: TGTGCCAGCAGCTTGACTTTCGCAGGGGGCTTTAACTCGCCCCAGCATTTT. The variable domain in full, completed from reference TRBV5-5 and TRBJ1-5, reads DAGVTQSPTHLIKTRGQQVTLRCSPISGHKSVSWYQQVLGQGPQFIFQYYEKEERGRGNFPDRFSARQFPNYSSELNVNALLLGDSALYLCASSLTFAGGFNSPQHFGDGTRLSIL.

The V gene is TRBV6-5, the J gene TRBJ2-7; possible D gene TRBD1, 5 bases. In germline, CDR1 is MNHEY, CDR2 SVGAGI. V dropped 6 bases and J dropped 1 base, with 13 bases sitting between them. This CDR3 comprises 14 residues. The CDR3 DNA follows: TGTGCCAGCAGCCGGTCTCAGGGTTCCTACGAGCAGTACTTC. This sequence encodes CASSRSQGSYEQYF.

The chain is built from TRBV30 and TRBJ1-5; D not resolved. Germline CDR1 and CDR2: GTSNPN and SVGIG (reference sequence). Trimming took 1 base from V and 1 from J, leaving 11 bases between them. This CDR3 contains 15 residues. The CDR3 DNA reads TGTGCCTGGAGTGATCCGGGAGGGAGCAATCAGCCCCAGCATTTT. Its translation: CAWSDPGGSNQPQHF.

This clone came up once. This sequence joins TRBV30 and TRBJ2-1; unclear D gene. The CDR3 runs to 14 residues. From germline, CDR1 is GTSNPN and CDR2 SVGIG (reference sequence). V was pared by 1 base and J by 0 bases, with 7 bases between. CDR3 nucleotide sequence: TGTGCCTGGAGTGAACTGAGCTCCTACAATGAGCAGTTCTTC. This codes for CAWSELSSYNEQFF.

The CDR3 region is CSVKGLSNTEAFF. CDR3 bases: TGCAGCGTAAAGGGACTCTCGAACACTGAAGCTTTCTTT. V and J are TRBV29-1 and TRBJ1-1; the D gene is possibly TRBD1 (5 bases). The germline gives CDR1 SQVTM, CDR2 ANQGSEA. There are 13 residues in the CDR3. Deletions cut 6 bases from V and 1 base from J, with 12 bases between.

In nucleotides, the CDR3 is TGTGCCAGCACCGATGTTATAGCGGAGCGCACCGGGGAGCTGTTTTTT. Translating gives CASTDVIAERTGELFF. This rearrangement joins TRBV7-9 to TRBJ2-2; D possibly corresponds to TRBD2 (6 bases). V lost 7 bases to trimming and J lost 4 bases, with 19 bases between them. CDR1 SEHNR and CDR2 FQNEAQ come from the germline V gene (reference sequence). CDR3 length equals 16 residues.

The chain links TRBV11-2 to TRBJ1-5; tentative D call: TRBD1 (5 bases). Germline CDR1 SGHAT, CDR2 FQNNGV. V lost 0 bases to trimming and J lost 2 bases, with 8 bases between them. The CDR3 consists of 15 residues. CDR3 residues: CASSLDSRGNQPQHF. CDR3 DNA: TGTGCCAGCAGCTTAGATTCCAGGGGCAATCAGCCCCAGCATTTT. Combining the CDR3 with reference TRBV11-2 and TRBJ1-5 gives the whole variable domain EAGVAQSPRYKIIEKRQSVAFWCNPISGHATLYWYQQILGQGPKLLIQFQNNGVVDDSQLPKDRFSAERLKGVDSTLKIQPAKLEDSAVYLCASSLDSRGNQPQHFGDGTRLSIL.

This clone was detected only once. V and J are TRBV7-9 and TRBJ2-7, with D possibly matching TRBD2 (5 bases). CDR3 length equals 13 residues. V was shortened by 5 bases and J by 3 bases, with 11 bases between the two germline ends. CDR1 is SEHNR and CDR2 is FQNEAQ in the germline V gene (reference sequence). The CDR3 DNA is TGTGCCAGCAGCCCCCGGGGTAACTACGAGCAGTACTTC. Protein product: CASSPRGNYEQYF.

This clone came up once. The rearrangement uses TRBV7-3 and TRBJ2-2, with 9 bases aligning to TRBD1. CDR3 length: 16 amino acids. V was pared by 5 bases and J by 6 bases, with 10 bases of the junction left unmatched. The germline CDR1 and CDR2 sequences are SGHTA and FQGTGA. The CDR3 reads CASSPRGQGLAGELFF. The CDR3, as DNA: TGTGCCAGCAGCCCCCGGGGACAGGGACTCGCCGGGGAGCTGTTTTTT.

With regard to this clone: The germline gene is not matched at one end of the junction; a read error may be the cause. As DNA, the CDR3 is TGTGCCAGCAGCTTAGTGGGGCGGGAGCCTTACTTT. Translated: CASSLVGREPYF. This chain joins TRBV7-8 and TRBJ2-3; TRBD2 matches at 7 bases. The V gene's germline CDR1 is SGHVS and CDR2 FQNEAQ. The CDR3 runs to 12 residues.

The V gene is TRBV7-8, the J gene TRBJ1-4, with TRBD1 matching 9 bases. This CDR3 spans 16 amino acids. V lost 2 bases, J lost 8 bases, and 9 bases stayed unmatched. Germline values: CDR1 SGHVS, CDR2 FQNEAQ. The CDR3 sequence: CASSLRVGTGLEKLFF. The CDR3 bases are TGTGCCAGCAGCTTAAGGGTCGGGACAGGGCTAGAAAAACTGTTTTTT.

The V and J genes are TRBV6-2 or TRBV6-3 and TRBJ1-5; perhaps TRBD1 as D (5 bases). This CDR3 comprises 14 residues. Trimming shortened V by 2 bases and J by 5 bases, and 10 bases separated the two germline ends. Germline CDR1 reads MNHEY; CDR2 reads SVGEGT. The CDR3 coding sequence is TGTGCCAGCAGTTACAGGTCAGGGTATCAGCCCCAGCATTTT. It translates to CASSYRSGYQPQHF.

V gene TRBV7-9 combines with J gene TRBJ2-1, with a tentative D call TRBD1 (5 bases). The V gene lost 3 bases and the J gene lost 7 bases, with 10 bases spanning the gap. There are 13 residues in the CDR3. In germline, CDR1 is SEHNR, CDR2 FQNEAQ (reference sequence). The CDR3 loop is CASSLGQGNEQFF. The CDR3 nucleotides read TGTGCCAGCAGCTTGGGGCAAGGGAATGAGCAGTTCTTC.

This chain connects TRBV5-1 to TRBJ2-3; 7 nucleotides line up with TRBD1. Germline V gene data show CDR1 as SGHRS and CDR2 as YFSETQ. The length of the CDR3 is 16 residues. V shed 4 bases, J shed 0 bases, and the junction held 8 bases outside the gene matches. The CDR3 protein is CASSPLTGRSTDTQYF. CDR3 DNA: TGCGCCAGCAGCCCCCTGACAGGGAGAAGCACAGATACGCAGTATTTT.

The chain is built from TRBV18 and TRBJ1-2; no clear D gene. Trimming took off 0 bases at V and 3 bases at J, with 11 bases between the two ends. CDR1 is KGHSH and CDR2 is LQKENI in the germline V gene. The CDR3 has 15 residues. In nucleotides, the CDR3 is TGTGCCAGCTCACCACCGGAGGGCGGCCACTATGGCTACACCTTC. It codes for CASSPPEGGHYGYTF.

The genes are TRBV11-2 and TRBJ1-5; a possible D gene is TRBD1 (5 bases). Germline CDR1 and CDR2: SGHAT and FQNNGV. CDR3 size: 15 residues. V gave up 5 bases and J gave up 3 bases, with 14 bases separating them. The DNA for the CDR3 is TGTGCCAGCAGCCGCGGGACGGTACCCAATCAGCCCCAGCATTTT. This translates into CASSRGTVPNQPQHF.

V gene TRBV30 combines with J gene TRBJ2-7, with 8 bases aligning to TRBD2. Germline-derived CDR1 and CDR2 are GTSNPN and SVGIG (reference sequence). The CDR3 length is 14 residues. V lost 0 bases to trimming and J lost 3 bases; unmatched junction nucleotides: 4. CDR3 protein: CAWSVTSGNYEQYF. CDR3 coding DNA: TGTGCCTGGAGTGTCACTAGCGGAAACTACGAGCAGTACTTC.

The chain carries TRBV15 and TRBJ2-2; 8 positions match TRBD1. Trimming cost V 5 bases and J 4 bases; bases outside gene matches: 12. Germline V CDR1 and CDR2: LNHNV, YYDKDF (reference sequence). This CDR3 has 17 residues. CDR3 DNA sequence: TGTGCCACCAGCGTACACCAGGGGGCGCGGGGCACCGGGGAGCTGTTTTTT. Translation: CATSVHQGARGTGELFF.

A few counts support this clone. The rearrangement joins TRBV6-5 to TRBJ2-3; 7 bases align to TRBD2. This CDR3 has 14 amino acids. V lost 8 bases to trimming and J lost 0 bases; unmatched junction nucleotides: 5. CDR1 MNHEY and CDR2 SVGAGI come from the germline V gene. The CDR3 DNA follows: TGTGCCAGCCAGCGGGGAGTTAGCACAGATACGCAGTATTTT. This encodes CASQRGVSTDTQYF.

This clone was picked up one time. The chain uses TRBV7-9 and TRBJ1-6; 10 bases line up with TRBD1. CDR1 and CDR2 from the germline V gene are SEHNR and FQNEAQ (reference sequence). The CDR3 length is 16 residues. V was pared by 4 bases and J by 7 bases, with 7 bases of the junction left unmatched. Here the CDR3 DNA reads TGTGCCAGCAGCTCCCGGACAGGGGGAGAAAATTCACCCCTCCACTTT. This codes for CASSSRTGGENSPLHF.

The chain is built from TRBV11-2 and TRBJ2-1; D is possibly TRBD2 (6 bases). Trimming removed 5 bases at V and 0 bases at J, with 11 bases between. This CDR3 is 15 amino acids long. From germline, CDR1 is SGHAT and CDR2 FQNNGV. The CDR3 DNA reads as TGTGCCAGCAGCCCACCGGGGGTCTCCTACAATGAGCAGTTCTTC. Translation gives CASSPPGVSYNEQFF.

The chain uses TRBV5-5 and TRBJ1-5; D call uncertain. This CDR3 has 16 amino acids. Deletions cut 4 bases from V and 0 bases from J, with 14 bases between. The germline V gene has CDR1 SGHKS and CDR2 YYEKEE (reference sequence). DNA of the CDR3: TGTGCCAGCAGCCTCCAACTCGGGTATAGCAATCAGCCCCAGCATTTT. Protein: CASSLQLGYSNQPQHF.

The rearrangement uses TRBV5-5 and TRBJ2-4; D remains ambiguous. The CDR3 has 16 amino acids. Germline V gene data show CDR1 as SGHKS and CDR2 as YYEKEE (reference sequence). V lost 2 bases and J lost 2, with 14 bases in between. In DNA, the CDR3 is TGTGCCAGCAGCTTATTCCAGGTCAATACCAAAAACATTCAGTACTTC. Its translation is CASSLFQVNTKNIQYF. Full variable domain (remainder filled in from reference TRBV5-5 and TRBJ2-4): DAGVTQSPTHLIKTRGQQVTLRCSPISGHKSVSWYQQVLGQGPQFIFQYYEKEERGRGNFPDRFSARQFPNYSSELNVNALLLGDSALYLCASSLFQVNTKNIQYFGAGTRLSVL.